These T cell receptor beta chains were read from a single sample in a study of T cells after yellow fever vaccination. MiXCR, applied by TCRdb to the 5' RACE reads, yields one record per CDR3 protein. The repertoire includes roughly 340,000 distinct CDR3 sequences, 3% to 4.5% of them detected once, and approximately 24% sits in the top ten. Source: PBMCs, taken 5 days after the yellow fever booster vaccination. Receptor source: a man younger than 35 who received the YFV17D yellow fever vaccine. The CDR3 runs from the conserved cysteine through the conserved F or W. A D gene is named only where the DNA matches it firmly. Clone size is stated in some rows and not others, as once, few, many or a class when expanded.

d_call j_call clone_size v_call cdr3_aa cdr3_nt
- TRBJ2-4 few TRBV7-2 CASSLRGVLAKNIQYF TGTGCCAGCAGCTTAAGGGGGGTACTAGCCAAAAACATTCAGTACTTC
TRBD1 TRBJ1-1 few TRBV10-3 CAISVTGSWNTEAFF TGTGCCATCAGTGTGACAGGGTCATGGAACACTGAAGCTTTCTTT
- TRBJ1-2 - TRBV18 CASSPPSGRTYGYTF TGTGCCAGCTCACCACCGTCCGGACGGACCTATGGCTACACCTTC
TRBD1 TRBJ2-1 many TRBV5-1 CASSPDRRNEQFF TGCGCCAGCAGCCCGGACAGGAGGAATGAGCAGTTCTTC
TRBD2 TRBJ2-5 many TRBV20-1 CSAPGGADETQYF TGCAGTGCCCCCGGGGGGGCCGACGAGACCCAGTACTTC
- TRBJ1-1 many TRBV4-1 CASSQQQKNTEAFF TGCGCCAGCAGCCAACAACAGAAGAACACTGAAGCTTTCTTT
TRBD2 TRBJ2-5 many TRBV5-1 CASSPPTGGAWETQYF TGCGCCAGCAGCCCCCCGACCGGGGGGGCCTGGGAGACCCAGTACTTC
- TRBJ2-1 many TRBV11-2 CASSLGRYNEQFF TGTGCCAGCAGCTTAGGACGGTACAATGAGCAGTTCTTC
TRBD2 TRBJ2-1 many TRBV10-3 CAIREGLAMYNEQFF TGTGCCATCAGGGAGGGACTAGCGATGTACAATGAGCAGTTCTTC
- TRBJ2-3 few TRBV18 CASSPSSLSTDTQYF TGTGCCAGCTCACCATCTTCTTTGAGCACAGATACGCAGTATTTT
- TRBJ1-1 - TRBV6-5 CASSREGEAFF TGTGCCAGCAGTAGGGAAGGAGAAGCTTTCTTT
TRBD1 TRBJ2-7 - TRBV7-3 CASSQTGTGRSYEQYF TGTGCCAGCAGCCAAACCGGGACAGGGCGATCCTACGAGCAGTACTTC
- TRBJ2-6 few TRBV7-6 CASSLGAGSSGANVLTF TGTGCCAGCAGCTTAGGCGCCGGAAGCTCTGGGGCCAACGTCCTGACTTTC
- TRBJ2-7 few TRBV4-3 CASSQDLGQGGYEQYF TGCGCCAGCAGCCAAGATCTCGGGCAGGGGGGGTACGAGCAGTACTTC
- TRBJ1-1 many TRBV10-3 CAIRISRGLTEAFF TGTGCCATCAGGATAAGTAGGGGTTTGACTGAAGCTTTCTTT
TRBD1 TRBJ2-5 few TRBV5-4 CASSLHGTAQETQYF TGTGCCAGCAGCTTACACGGGACAGCCCAAGAGACCCAGTACTTC
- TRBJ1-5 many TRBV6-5 CASSYSGHSNQPQHF TGTGCCAGCAGTTACTCGGGTCATAGCAATCAGCCCCAGCATTTT
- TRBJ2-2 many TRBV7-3 CASSSDITGELFF TGTGCCAGCAGCTCGGACATCACCGGGGAGCTGTTTTTT
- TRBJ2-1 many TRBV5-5 CASSPGWNSYNEQFF TGTGCCAGCTCCCCGGGTTGGAACTCCTACAATGAGCAGTTCTTC
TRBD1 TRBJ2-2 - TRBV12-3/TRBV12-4 CASSGSGGTGELFF TGTGCCAGCAGCGGATCAGGGGGCACCGGGGAGCTGTTTTTT
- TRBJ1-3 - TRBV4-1 CASSQDSRVIDTIYF TGCGCCAGCAGCCAAGATTCCAGGGTAATAGACACCATATATTTT
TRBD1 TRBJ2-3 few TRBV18 CASSPGGQEEDTQYF TGTGCCAGCTCACCAGGCGGACAGGAGGAAGATACGCAGTATTTT
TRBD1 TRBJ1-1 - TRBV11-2 CASRIWTGRFLATEAFF TGTGCCAGCAGGATCTGGACAGGGCGGTTTTTAGCCACTGAAGCTTTCTTT
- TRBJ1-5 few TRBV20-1 CSARDSYNQPQHF TGCAGTGCTAGAGACAGTTACAATCAGCCCCAGCATTTT
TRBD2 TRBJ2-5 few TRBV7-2 CASSTFVAGGPRETQYF TGTGCCAGCAGTACCTTCGTGGCGGGGGGGCCCCGAGAGACCCAGTACTTC
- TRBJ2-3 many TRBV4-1 CASSKDTDTQYF TGCGCCAGCAGCAAAGACACGGATACGCAGTATTTT